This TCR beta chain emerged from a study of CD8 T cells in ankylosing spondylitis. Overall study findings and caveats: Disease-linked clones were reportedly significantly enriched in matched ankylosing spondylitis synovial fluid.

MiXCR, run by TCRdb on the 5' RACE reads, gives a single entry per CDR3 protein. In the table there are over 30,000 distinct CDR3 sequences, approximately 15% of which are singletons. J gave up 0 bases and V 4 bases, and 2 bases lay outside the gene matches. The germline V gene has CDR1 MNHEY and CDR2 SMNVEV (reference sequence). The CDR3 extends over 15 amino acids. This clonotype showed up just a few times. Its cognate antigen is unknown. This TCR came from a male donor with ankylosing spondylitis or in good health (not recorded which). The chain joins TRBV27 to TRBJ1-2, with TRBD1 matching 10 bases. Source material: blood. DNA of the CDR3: TGTGCCAGCAGTTCAGGACAGGGGGCTAACTATGGCTACACCTTC. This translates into CASSSGQGANYGYTF.